The sequence of this T cell receptor (beta chain) was determined in a study of shared clonotypes between healthy human individuals. Study-level results: Shared clonotypes: approximately 5% naive CD4, about 3.5% naive CD8, over 2% memory CD4, more than 0.3% memory CD8. Represented diversity, genetic and exposure-history alike, was limited by few donors.

TCRdb's table, derived via immunoSEQ multiplex PCR, lists solely in-frame clones and lacks some. Here the sample spans millions of clones, approximately 94% being singletons. Germline V CDR1 and CDR2: MNHEY, SMNVEV (reference sequence). V lost 2 bases to trimming and J lost 4 bases, with 18 bases between them. This CDR3 contains 16 residues. Naive CD8 cells were CD45RO-negative, positively selected for CCR7, excluding terminally differentiated effector memory CD45RA+ cells. Concerning this clone: The antigen remains unidentified.

The receptor was isolated from a young man in good health. The material sequenced was naive CD8+ T cells sorted from blood. This chain links TRBV27 with TRBJ2-7; D possibly corresponds to TRBD2 (7 bases). CDR3 sequence: CASSLAPGGGTYEQYF. CDR3 nucleotides: TGTGCCAGCAGTTTAGCCCCTGGCGGGGGCACGTACGAGCAGTACTTC.